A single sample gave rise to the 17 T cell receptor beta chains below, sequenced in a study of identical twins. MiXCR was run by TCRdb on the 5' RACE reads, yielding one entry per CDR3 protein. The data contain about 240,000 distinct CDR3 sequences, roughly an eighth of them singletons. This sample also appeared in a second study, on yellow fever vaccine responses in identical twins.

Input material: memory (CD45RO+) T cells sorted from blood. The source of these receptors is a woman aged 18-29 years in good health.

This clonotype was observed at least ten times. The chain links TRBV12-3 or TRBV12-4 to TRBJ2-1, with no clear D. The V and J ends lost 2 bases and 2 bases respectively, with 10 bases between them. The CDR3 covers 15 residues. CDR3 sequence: CASSLTNPPYNEQFF. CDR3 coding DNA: TGTGCCAGCAGTTTAACTAACCCTCCCTACAATGAGCAGTTCTTC.

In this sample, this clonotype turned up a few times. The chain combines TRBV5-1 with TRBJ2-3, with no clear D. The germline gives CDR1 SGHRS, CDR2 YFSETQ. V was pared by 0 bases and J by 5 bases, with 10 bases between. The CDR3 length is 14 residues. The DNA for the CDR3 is TGCGCCAGCAGCTTGGCGGCCAGTGGAGATACGCAGTATTTT. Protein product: CASSLAASGDTQYF.

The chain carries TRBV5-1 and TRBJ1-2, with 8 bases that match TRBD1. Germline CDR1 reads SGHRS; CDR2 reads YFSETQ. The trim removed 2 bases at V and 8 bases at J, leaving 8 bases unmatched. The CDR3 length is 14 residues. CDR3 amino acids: CASSFGQGEGGYTF. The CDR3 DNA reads TGCGCCAGCAGCTTCGGACAGGGAGAAGGGGGCTACACCTTC.

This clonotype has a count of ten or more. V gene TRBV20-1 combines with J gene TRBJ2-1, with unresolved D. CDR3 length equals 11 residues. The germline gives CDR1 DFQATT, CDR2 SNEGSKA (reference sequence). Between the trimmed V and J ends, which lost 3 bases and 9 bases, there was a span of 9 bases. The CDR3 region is CSARLVPEQFF. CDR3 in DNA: TGCAGTGCTAGGCTGGTGCCTGAGCAGTTCTTC.

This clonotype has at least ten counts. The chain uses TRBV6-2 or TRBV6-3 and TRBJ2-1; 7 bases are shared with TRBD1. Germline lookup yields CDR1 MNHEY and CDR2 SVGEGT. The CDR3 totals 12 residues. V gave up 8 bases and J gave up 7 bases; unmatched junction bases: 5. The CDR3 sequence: CASRDSENEQFF. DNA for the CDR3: TGTGCCAGCCGGGACAGCGAAAATGAGCAGTTCTTC.

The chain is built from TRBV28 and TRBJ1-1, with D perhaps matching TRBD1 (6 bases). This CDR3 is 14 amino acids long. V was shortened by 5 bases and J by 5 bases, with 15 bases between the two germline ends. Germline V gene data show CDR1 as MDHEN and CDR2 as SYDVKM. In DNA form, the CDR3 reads TGTGCCAGCAGTGGGGGGGCCCGGGGGACTGAAGCTTTCTTT. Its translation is CASSGGARGTEAFF.

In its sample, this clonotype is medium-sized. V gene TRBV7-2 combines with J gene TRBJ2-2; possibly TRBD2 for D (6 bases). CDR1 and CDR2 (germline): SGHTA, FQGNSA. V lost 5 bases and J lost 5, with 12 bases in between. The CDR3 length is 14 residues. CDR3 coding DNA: TGTGCCAGCAGCGCCACAGCGGGTACCGGGGAGCTGTTTTTT. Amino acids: CASSATAGTGELFF.

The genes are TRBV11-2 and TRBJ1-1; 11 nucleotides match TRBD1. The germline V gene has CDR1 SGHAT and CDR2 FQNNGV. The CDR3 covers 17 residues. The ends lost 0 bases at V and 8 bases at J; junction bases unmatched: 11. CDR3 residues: CASSLDRTTWDRGEAFF. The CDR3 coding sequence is TGTGCCAGCAGCTTAGACCGGACGACCTGGGACAGGGGGGAAGCTTTCTTT.

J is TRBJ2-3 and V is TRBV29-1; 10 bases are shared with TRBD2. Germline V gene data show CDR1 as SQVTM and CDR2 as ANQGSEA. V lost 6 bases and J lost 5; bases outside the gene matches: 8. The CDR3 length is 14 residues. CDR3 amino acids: CSVSSGGARDTQYF. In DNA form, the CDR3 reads TGCAGCGTCAGCAGCGGGGGGGCAAGAGATACGCAGTATTTT.

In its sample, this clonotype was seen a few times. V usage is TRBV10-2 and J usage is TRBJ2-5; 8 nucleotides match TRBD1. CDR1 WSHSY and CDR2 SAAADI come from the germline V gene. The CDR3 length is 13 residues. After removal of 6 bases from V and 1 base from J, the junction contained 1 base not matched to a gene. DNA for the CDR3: TGCGCCAGCAGAACAGGGGGCCAAGAGACCCAGTACTTC. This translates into CASRTGGQETQYF.

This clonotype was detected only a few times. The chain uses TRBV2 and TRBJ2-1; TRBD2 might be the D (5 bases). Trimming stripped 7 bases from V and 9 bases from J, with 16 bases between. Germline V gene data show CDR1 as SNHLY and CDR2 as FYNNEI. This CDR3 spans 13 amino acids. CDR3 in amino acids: CASTTAASFEQFF. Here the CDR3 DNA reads TGTGCCAGCACTACGGCGGCTAGCTTTGAGCAGTTCTTC.

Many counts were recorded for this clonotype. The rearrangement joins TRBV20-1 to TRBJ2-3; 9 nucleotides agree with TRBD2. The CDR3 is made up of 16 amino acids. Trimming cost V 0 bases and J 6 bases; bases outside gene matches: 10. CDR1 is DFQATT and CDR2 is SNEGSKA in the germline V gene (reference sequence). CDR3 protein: CSARDQLAGVSDTQYF. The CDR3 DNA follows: TGCAGTGCTAGAGATCAGTTAGCGGGAGTTTCGGATACGCAGTATTTT.

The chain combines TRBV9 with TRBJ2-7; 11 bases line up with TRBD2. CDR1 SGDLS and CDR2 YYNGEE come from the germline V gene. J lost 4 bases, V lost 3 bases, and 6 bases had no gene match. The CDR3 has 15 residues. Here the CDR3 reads CASSAGLAERYEQYF. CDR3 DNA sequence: TGTGCCAGCAGCGCGGGACTAGCGGAGCGTTACGAGCAGTACTTC.

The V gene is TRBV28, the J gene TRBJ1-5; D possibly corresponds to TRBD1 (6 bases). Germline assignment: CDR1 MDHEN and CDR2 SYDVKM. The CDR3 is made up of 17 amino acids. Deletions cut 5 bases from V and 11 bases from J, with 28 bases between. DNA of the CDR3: TGTGCCAGCAGTACTGTCAGGGGCGAGGAACCCAGTCGGTCCCAGCATTTT. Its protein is CASSTVRGEEPSRSQHF.

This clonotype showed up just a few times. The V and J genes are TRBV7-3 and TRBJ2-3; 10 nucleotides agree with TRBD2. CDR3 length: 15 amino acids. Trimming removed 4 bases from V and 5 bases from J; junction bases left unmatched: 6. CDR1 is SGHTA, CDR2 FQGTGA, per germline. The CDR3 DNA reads TGTGCCAGCAGCTCAAGCGGGGGGGCAGTAGATACGCAGTATTTT. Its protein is CASSSSGGAVDTQYF.

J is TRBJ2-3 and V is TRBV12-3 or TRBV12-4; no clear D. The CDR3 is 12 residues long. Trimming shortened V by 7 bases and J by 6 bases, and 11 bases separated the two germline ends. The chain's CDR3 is CASTPDQDTQYF. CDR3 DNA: TGTGCCAGCACGCCAGATCAGGATACGCAGTATTTT.

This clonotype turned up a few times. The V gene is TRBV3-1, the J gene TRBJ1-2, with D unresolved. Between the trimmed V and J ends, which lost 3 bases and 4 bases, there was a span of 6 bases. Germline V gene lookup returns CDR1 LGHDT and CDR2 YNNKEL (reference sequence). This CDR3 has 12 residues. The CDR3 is CASSQLSYGYTF. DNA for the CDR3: TGTGCCAGCAGCCAGTTGTCCTATGGCTACACCTTC. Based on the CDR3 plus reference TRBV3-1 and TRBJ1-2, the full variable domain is DTAVSQTPKYLVTQMGNDKSIKCEQNLGHDTMYWYKQDSKKFLKIMFSYNNKELIINETVPNRFSPKSPDKAHLNLHINSLELGDSAVYFCASSQLSYGYTFGSGTRLTVV.